The clone carrying this TCR beta chain was detected once. This entry is derived from a study of T cell responses to AZD1222 COVID-19 vaccine. Profiling relied on immunoSEQ multiplex PCR, and the TCRdb table lists in-frame clones only, not all of them. The profile shows under 150,000 clones, 85% of them singletons. The germline V gene has CDR1 SGHTA and CDR2 FQGNSA. This CDR3 is 15 amino acids long. V was clipped by 6 bases and J by 0 bases, with 11 bases between them. The sample consisted of peripheral blood, taken 28 days after the second dose of the MenACWY control vaccine. This TCR came from an adult who received the MenACWY meningococcal vaccine as a control. The rearrangement uses TRBV7-2 and TRBJ2-2, with D tentatively TRBD2 (5 bases). CDR3 bases: TGTGCCAGCAGTCGAGACTACCCGAACACCGGGGAGCTGTTTTTT. Its protein is CASSRDYPNTGELFF.